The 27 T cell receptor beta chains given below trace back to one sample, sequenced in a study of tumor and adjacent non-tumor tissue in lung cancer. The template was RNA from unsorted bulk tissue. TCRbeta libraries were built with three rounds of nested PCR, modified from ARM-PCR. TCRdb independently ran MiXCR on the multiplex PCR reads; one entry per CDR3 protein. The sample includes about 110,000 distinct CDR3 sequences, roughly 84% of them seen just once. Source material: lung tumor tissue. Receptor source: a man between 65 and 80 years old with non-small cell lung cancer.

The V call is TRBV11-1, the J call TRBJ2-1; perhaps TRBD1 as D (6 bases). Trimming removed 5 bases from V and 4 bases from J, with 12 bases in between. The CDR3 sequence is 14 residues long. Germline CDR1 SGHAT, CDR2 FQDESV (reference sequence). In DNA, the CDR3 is TGTGCCAGCAGCCTTCAGGGGAAGTACAATGAGCAGTTCTTC. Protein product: CASSLQGKYNEQFF.

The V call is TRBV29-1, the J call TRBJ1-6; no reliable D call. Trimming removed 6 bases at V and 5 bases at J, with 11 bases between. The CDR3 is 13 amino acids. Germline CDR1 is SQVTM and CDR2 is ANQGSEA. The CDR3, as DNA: TGCAGCGTCGCGGGGATCGATAATTCACCCCTCCACTTT. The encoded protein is CSVAGIDNSPLHF.

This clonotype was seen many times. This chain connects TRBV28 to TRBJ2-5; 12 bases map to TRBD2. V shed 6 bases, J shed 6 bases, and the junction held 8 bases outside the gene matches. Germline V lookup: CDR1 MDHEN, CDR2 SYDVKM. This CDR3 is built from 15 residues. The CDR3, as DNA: TGTGCCAGCAGACTGACTAGCGGGAGCCTCCAGACCCAGTACTTC. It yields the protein CASRLTSGSLQTQYF.

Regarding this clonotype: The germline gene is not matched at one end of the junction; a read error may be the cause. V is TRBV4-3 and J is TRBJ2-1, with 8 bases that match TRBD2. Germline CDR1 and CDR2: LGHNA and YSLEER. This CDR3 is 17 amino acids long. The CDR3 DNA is TGCGCCATGAGCCAAGACCCAGCGGGAGCTGAATACATTGAGCAGTTCTTC. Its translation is CAMSQDPAGAEYIEQFF.

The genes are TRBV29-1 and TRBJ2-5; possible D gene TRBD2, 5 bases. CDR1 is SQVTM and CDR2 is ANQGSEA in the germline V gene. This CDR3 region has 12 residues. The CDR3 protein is CSWERGWETQYF. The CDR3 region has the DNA TGCAGTTGGGAACGAGGGTGGGAGACCCAGTACTTC.

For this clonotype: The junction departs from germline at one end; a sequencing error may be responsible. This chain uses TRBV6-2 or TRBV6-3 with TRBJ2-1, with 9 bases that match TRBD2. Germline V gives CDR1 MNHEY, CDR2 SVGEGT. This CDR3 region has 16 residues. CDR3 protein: CASSDRISGSKDEELF. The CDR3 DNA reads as TGTGCCAGCAGTGACAGGATTAGCGGGAGTAAGGATGAGGAGTTATTC.

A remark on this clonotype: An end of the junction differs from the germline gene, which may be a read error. In DNA form, the CDR3 reads TGTCCCAGCACCTTAGTTTTTTACGAGGAGTACTTC. It codes for CPSTLVFYEEYF. V and J are TRBV11-3 and TRBJ2-7; D gene ambiguous. Germline V gene lookup returns CDR1 SGHNT and CDR2 YENEEA. The CDR3 sequence is 12 residues long. Combining the CDR3 with reference TRBV11-3 and TRBJ2-7 gives the whole variable domain EAGVVQSPRYKIIEKKQPVAFWCNPISGHNTLYWYLQNLGQGPELLIRYENEEAVDDSQLPKDRFSAERLKGVDSTLKIQPAELGDSAVYLCPSTLVFYEEYFGPGTRLTVT.

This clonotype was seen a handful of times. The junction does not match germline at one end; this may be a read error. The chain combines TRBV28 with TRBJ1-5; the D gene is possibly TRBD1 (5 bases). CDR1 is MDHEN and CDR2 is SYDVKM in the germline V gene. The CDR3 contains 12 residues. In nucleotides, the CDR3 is TGTGCTAGCGGGGACTTGGGTCAGCACCAGCATTTT. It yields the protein CASGDLGQHQHF.

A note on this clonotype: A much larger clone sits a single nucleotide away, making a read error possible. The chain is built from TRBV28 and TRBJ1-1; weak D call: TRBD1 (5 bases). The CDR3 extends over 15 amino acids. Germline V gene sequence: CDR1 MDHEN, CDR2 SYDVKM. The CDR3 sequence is CASSLLIYSGGEVFF. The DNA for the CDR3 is TGTGCCAGCAGTTTATTAATCTATTCGGGGGGTGAAGTTTTCTTT.

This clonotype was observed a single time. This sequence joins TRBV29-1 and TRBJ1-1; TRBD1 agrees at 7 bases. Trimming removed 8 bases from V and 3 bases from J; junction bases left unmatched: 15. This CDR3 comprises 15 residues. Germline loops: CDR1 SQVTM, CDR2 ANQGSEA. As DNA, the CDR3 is TGCAGCATTAAAACAGGGGCCGCATTATACACTGAAGCTTTCTTT. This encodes CSIKTGAALYTEAFF.

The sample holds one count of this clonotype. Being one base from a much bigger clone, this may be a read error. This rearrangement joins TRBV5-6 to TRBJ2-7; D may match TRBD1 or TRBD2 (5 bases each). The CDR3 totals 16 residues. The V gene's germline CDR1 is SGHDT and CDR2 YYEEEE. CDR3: CASSPAPGRGSYVQYF. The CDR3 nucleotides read TGTGCCAGCAGCCCCGCCCCGGGACGGGGCTCCTACGTGCAGTACTTC.

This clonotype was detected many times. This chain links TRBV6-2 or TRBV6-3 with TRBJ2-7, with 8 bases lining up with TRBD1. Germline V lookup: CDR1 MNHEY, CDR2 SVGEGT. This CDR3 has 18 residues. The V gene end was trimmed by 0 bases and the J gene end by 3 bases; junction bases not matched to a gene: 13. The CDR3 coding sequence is TGTGCCAGCAGTTACTCGATTTATCAGGGGGCTCGAAGCTACGAGCAGTACTTC. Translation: CASSYSIYQGARSYEQYF.

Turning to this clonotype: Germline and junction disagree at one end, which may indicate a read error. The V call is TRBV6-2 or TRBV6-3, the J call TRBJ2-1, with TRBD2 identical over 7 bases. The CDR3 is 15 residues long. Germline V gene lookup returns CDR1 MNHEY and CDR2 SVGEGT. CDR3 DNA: TGTGCCAGCAGCCCGGGACTACGCAATACCAATGAGCAGCTCTTC. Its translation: CASSPGLRNTNEQLF.

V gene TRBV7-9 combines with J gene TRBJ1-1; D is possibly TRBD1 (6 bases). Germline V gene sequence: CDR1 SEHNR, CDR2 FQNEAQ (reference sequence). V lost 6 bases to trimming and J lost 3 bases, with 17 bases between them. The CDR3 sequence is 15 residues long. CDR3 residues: CASRPGHGLDTEAFF. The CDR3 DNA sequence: TGTGCCAGCAGGCCGGGACATGGGTTGGACACTGAAGCTTTCTTT.

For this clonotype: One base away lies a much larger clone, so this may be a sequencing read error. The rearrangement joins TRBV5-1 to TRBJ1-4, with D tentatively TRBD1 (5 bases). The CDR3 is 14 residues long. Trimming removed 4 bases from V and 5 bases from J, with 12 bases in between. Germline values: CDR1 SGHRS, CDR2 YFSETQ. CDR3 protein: CASSMSTGNEKLFF. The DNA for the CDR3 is TGCGCCAGCAGCATGTCTACAGGAAATGAAAAACTGTTTTTT.

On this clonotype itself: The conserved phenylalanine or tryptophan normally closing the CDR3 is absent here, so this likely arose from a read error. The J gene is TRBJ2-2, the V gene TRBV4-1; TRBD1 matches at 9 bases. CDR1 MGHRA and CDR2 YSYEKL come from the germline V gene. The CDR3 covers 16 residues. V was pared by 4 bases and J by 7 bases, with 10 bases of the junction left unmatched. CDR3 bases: TGCGCCAGCAGCCCCTGGACAGGGGTCGACCTCGGGGAGCTGTTTCTT. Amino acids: CASSPWTGVDLGELFL.

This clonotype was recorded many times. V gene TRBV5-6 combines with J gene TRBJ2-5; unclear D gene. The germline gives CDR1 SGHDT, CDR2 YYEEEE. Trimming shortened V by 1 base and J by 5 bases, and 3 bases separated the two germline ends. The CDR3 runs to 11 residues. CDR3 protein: CASSLRETQYF. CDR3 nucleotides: TGTGCCAGCAGCTTGAGGGAGACCCAGTACTTC. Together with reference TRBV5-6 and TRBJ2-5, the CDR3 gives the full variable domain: DAGVTQSPTHLIKTRGQQVTLRCSPKSGHDTVSWYQQALGQGPQFIFQYYEEEERQRGNFPDRFSGHQFPNYSSELNVNALLLGDSALYLCASSLRETQYFGPGTRLLVL.

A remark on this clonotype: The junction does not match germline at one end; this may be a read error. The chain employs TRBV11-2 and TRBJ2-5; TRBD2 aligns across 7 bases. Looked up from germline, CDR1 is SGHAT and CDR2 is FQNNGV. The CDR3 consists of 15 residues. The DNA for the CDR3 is TGTGCCAGCAACATTAGCCCCGGGACCAGCGGGACCCAGCACTTC. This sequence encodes CASNISPGTSGTQHF.

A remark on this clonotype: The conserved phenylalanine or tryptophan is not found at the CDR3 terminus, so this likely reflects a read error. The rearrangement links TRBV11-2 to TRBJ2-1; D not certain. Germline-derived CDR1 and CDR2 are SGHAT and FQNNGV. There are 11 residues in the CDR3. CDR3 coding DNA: TGTACCAGCAGACCGGGCAATGAGCAGTTCTTA. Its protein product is CTSRPGNEQFL.

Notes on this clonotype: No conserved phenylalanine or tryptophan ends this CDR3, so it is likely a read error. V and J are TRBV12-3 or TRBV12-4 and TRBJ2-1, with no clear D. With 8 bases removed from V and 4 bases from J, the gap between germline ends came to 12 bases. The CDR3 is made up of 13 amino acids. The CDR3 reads CASGPEMYNEQFL. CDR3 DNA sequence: TGTGCCAGCGGTCCAGAGATGTACAATGAGCAGTTCCTC.

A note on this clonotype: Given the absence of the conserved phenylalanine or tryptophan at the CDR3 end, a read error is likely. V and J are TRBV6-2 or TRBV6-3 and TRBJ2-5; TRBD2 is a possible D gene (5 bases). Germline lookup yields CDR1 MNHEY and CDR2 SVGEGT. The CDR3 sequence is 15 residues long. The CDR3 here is CVSSYSIGKGETQYY. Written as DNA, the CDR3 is TGTGTCAGCAGTTACTCAATCGGGAAGGGTGAGACCCAGTACTAC.

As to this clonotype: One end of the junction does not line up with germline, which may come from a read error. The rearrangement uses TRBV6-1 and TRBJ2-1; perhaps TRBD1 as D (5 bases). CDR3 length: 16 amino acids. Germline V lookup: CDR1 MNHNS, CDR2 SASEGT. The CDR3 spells CTSTLRWGTGSNEQFF. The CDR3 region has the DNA TGTACCAGCACCCTAAGATGGGGCACCGGGTCCAATGAGCAGTTCTTC.

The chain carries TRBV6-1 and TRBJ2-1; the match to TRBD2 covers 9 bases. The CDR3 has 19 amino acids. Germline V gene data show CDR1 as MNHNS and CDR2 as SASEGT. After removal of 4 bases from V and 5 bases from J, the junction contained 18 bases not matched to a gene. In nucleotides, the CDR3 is TGTGCCAGCAGTGCAGTCATGCAGTTACAGCGGGAGGCCCACAATGAGCAGTTCTTC. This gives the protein CASSAVMQLQREAHNEQFF.

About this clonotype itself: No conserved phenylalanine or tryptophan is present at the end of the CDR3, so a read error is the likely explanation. The CDR3 sequence is CSVEWCPVGTQYL. In DNA form, the CDR3 reads TGCAGCGTTGAATGGTGCCCGGTCGGGACCCAGTACCTA. The chain has TRBV29-1 and TRBJ2-5, with D hard to call. The CDR3 is 13 amino acids. Germline V gene sequence: CDR1 SQVTM, CDR2 ANQGSEA. The V and J ends lost 2 bases and 7 bases respectively, with 14 bases between them.

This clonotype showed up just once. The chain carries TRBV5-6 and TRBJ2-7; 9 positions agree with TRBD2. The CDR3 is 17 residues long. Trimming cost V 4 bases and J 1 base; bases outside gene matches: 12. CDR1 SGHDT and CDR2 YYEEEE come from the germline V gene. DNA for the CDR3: TGTGCCAGCAGCCTGGATTTGACTAGCGGATTTTCCTACGAGCAGTACTTC. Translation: CASSLDLTSGFSYEQYF.

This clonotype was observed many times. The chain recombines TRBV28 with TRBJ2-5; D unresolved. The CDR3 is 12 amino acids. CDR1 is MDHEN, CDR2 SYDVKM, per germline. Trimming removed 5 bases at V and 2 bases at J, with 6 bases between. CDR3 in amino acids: CASSVWQETQYF. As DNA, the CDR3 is TGTGCCAGCAGTGTCTGGCAAGAGACCCAGTACTTC.

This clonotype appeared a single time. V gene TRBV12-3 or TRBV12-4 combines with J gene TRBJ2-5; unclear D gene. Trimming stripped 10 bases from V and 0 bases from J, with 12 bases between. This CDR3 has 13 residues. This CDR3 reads CAIRTEHQETQYF. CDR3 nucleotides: TGTGCCATCAGGACGGAGCACCAAGAGACCCAGTACTTC.